Reported below is one TCR beta chain. The assay was immunoSEQ multiplex PCR, and TCRdb's table has in-frame clones only and misses some. This table has some 330,000 clones, more than 85% appearing once. The CDR3 has 17 residues. V gave up 1 base and J gave up 2 bases, with 18 bases separating them. The V gene's germline CDR1 is SGHNT and CDR2 YYREEE (reference sequence). This record comes from a study of blood T cell repertoires in COVID-19. The specimen was PBMCs or T cells enriched from blood (not recorded which). The clonotype was recovered from a woman in her twenties or thirties who had recovered from COVID-19. The chain joins TRBV5-4 to TRBJ2-5; D is possibly TRBD1 (7 bases). CDR3 sequence reads: CASSLNQGGWGQETQYF. CDR3 coding DNA: TGTGCCAGCAGCTTGAATCAGGGGGGCTGGGGGCAAGAGACCCAGTACTTC.